These T cell receptor beta chains were read from a single sample in a study of shared clonotypes between healthy human individuals. Some clones are missing from TCRdb's copy, which holds only in-frame ones; the method was immunoSEQ multiplex PCR. Of a few million clones in the sample, around 95% were seen once. Sample: naive CD4+ T cells sorted from blood. These receptors were collected from a man aged 18-30 years in good health. CDR3s include the opening cysteine and the closing phenylalanine or tryptophan. A D gene is named only where the DNA matches it firmly. Clone sizes are given selectively: once, few, many, or a class where the clone is expanded.

>TRBJ2-1|TRBD2|TRBV11-3|NA
CASSPGLERGDEQFF
TGTGCCAGCAGCCCCGGACTAGAACGAGGCGATGAGCAGTTCTTC
>TRBJ1-2|NA|TRBV27|NA
CASRRETSPNYGYTF
TGTGCCAGCAGGCGCGAGACCAGCCCCAACTATGGCTACACCTTC
>TRBJ2-5|NA|TRBV15|NA
CATSRDPETQYF
TGTGCCACCAGCAGAGACCCAGAGACCCAGTACTTC
>TRBJ2-1|NA|TRBV5-4|once
CASSLDSGSYNEQFF
TGTGCCAGCAGCTTGGATAGCGGCTCCTACAATGAGCAGTTCTTC
>TRBJ2-3|TRBD2|TRBV10-3|NA
CAISEAGTRSWGTQYF
TGTGCCATCAGTGAGGCCGGGACTAGATCCTGGGGTACGCAGTATTTT
>TRBJ2-5|NA|TRBV5-1|NA
CASSLGYYEGETQYF
TGCGCCAGCAGCTTGGGTTACTACGAGGGCGAGACCCAGTACTTC
>TRBJ2-2|NA|TRBV4-1|NA
CASGRRENTGELFF
TGCGCCAGCGGCCGACGGGAAAACACCGGGGAGCTGTTTTTT
>TRBJ1-6|TRBD1|TRBV30|NA
CAWNRGSSSYNSPLHF
TGTGCCTGGAACAGGGGTTCGAGCTCCTATAATTCACCCCTCCACTTT
>TRBJ2-5|TRBD2|TRBV18|NA
CASSPLAGGTQETQYF
TGTGCCAGCTCACCCCTAGCGGGGGGCACCCAAGAGACCCAGTACTTC
>TRBJ1-6|NA|TRBV4-1|NA
CASSQFLSVARDHNSPLHF
TGCGCCAGCAGCCAATTCTTGTCGGTCGCCAGGGACCATAATTCACCCCTCCACTTT
>TRBJ1-1|NA|TRBV11-1|NA
CASSLTAGNTEAFF
TGTGCCAGCAGTTTGACGGCGGGGAACACTGAAGCTTTCTTT
>TRBJ2-4|TRBD1|TRBV7-3|NA
CASSPTGQGPIQYF
TGTGCCAGCAGCCCGACCGGACAGGGTCCCATTCAGTACTTC
>TRBJ1-6|TRBD1|TRBV7-6|few
CASSLGTVNSPLHF
TGTGCCAGCAGCTTGGGGACAGTAAATTCACCCCTCCACTTT
>TRBJ2-3|NA|TRBV10-3|NA
CAISEEGQSTDTQYF
TGTGCCATCAGTGAGGAGGGCCAAAGCACAGATACGCAGTATTTT
>TRBJ2-3|NA|TRBV7-2|once
CASNRETDTQYF
TGTGCCAGCAACAGAGAGACAGATACGCAGTATTTT
>TRBJ1-2|NA|TRBV4-2|few
CASSQELSYGYTF
TGTGCCAGCAGCCAGGAGTTATCCTATGGCTACACCTTC
>TRBJ2-5|NA|TRBV28|NA
CASSLPTHGRYQETQYF
TGTGCCAGCAGTTTACCAACACACGGGCGCTACCAAGAGACCCAGTACTTC
>TRBJ1-2|NA|TRBV6-1|NA
CASSGDGLDYGYTF
TGTGCCAGCAGTGGAGATGGATTAGACTATGGCTACACCTTC
>TRBJ1-2|TRBD1|TRBV6-5|NA
CASSYRMTGANYGYTF
TGTGCCAGCAGTTACCGAATGACAGGGGCTAACTATGGCTACACCTTC
>TRBJ1-1|NA|TRBV2|once
CASLREGEAFF
TGTGCCAGCCTTCGTGAGGGTGAAGCTTTCTTT
>TRBJ2-5|NA|TRBV7-9|NA
CASSLPTGLQETQYF
TGTGCCAGCAGCTTGCCGACGGGACTTCAAGAGACCCAGTACTTC
>TRBJ2-5|NA|TRBV11-2|once
CASSSRDTRASQYF
TGTGCCAGCAGCTCCAGGGACACCAGAGCGTCCCAGTACTTC
>TRBJ1-2|NA|TRBV27|once
CASSPTSGGYTF
TGTGCCAGCAGCCCGACGTCTGGGGGCTACACCTTC
>TRBJ1-4|TRBD1|TRBV4-1|NA
CASSQVHEGAREGKLFF
TGCGCCAGCAGCCAAGTCCACGAGGGGGCCAGAGAGGGGAAACTGTTTTTT
>TRBJ2-5|TRBD1|TRBV7-6|NA
CASSAMDRGSWQETQYF
TGTGCCAGCAGCGCAATGGACAGGGGCTCATGGCAAGAGACCCAGTACTTC
>TRBJ2-1|NA|TRBV7-2|NA
CASNYGRWGNKSYNEQFF
TGTGCCAGCAATTACGGTAGATGGGGGAACAAATCCTACAATGAGCAGTTCTTC
>TRBJ2-3|TRBD2|TRBV2|NA
CASERGGTDTQYF
TGTGCCAGCGAGCGGGGGGGCACAGATACGCAGTATTTT
>TRBJ2-7|TRBD1|TRBV5-8|NA
CASRQTGSNSYEQYF
TGTGCCAGCAGGCAGACAGGGTCGAACTCCTACGAGCAGTACTTC
>TRBJ2-5|NA|TRBV5-1|NA
CASSLRSGQETQYF
TGCGCCAGCAGCTTGCGTAGTGGCCAAGAGACCCAGTACTTC
>TRBJ2-2|TRBD1|TRBV9|once
CASGTGGPAGELFF
TGTGCCAGCGGGACAGGGGGTCCGGCCGGGGAGCTGTTTTTT
>TRBJ1-1|NA|TRBV7-6|NA
CASSQFLNTEAFF
TGTGCCAGCAGCCAGTTTTTGAACACTGAAGCTTTCTTT
>TRBJ1-1|NA|TRBV19|NA
CASSIQASDTEAFF
TGTGCCAGTAGTATACAGGCTTCCGACACTGAAGCTTTCTTT
>TRBJ1-5|NA|TRBV9|NA
CASSVEGGIGQPQHF
TGTGCCAGCAGCGTAGAAGGGGGGATCGGCCAGCCCCAGCATTTT
>TRBJ2-1|TRBD2|TRBV7-2|NA
CASSLGDYIANEQFF
TGTGCCAGCAGCTTAGGGGACTATATAGCAAATGAGCAGTTCTTC
>TRBJ1-5|NA|TRBV6-1|NA
CASSARDTHSNQPQHF
TGTGCCAGCAGTGCCAGGGACACACATAGCAATCAGCCCCAGCATTTT
>TRBJ2-6|NA|TRBV30|NA
CAWSGDFSGANVLTF
TGTGCCTGGAGTGGGGATTTTTCTGGGGCCAACGTCCTGACTTTC
>TRBJ1-6|NA|TRBV5-6|NA
CASSLMGDSSPSPLHF
TGTGCCAGCAGCTTGATGGGGGACTCTTCTCCCTCACCCCTCCACTTT
>TRBJ2-7|NA|TRBV5-1|NA
CASSLVAGYEQYF
TGCGCCAGCAGCTTGGTGGCAGGCTACGAGCAGTACTTC
>TRBJ1-1|NA|TRBV11-2|NA
CASSQGEVAFF
TGTGCCAGCAGTCAAGGGGAGGTAGCTTTCTTT
>TRBJ2-4|NA|TRBV28|NA
CASTNPPAPGIQYF
TGTGCCAGCACCAACCCCCCCGCTCCTGGCATTCAGTACTTC
>TRBJ1-2|TRBD1|TRBV19|once
CASSRQGSFYGYTF
TGTGCCAGTAGCAGACAGGGGTCCTTCTATGGCTACACCTTC
>TRBJ1-6|NA|TRBV7-9|NA
CASSLALQSPLHF
TGTGCCAGCAGCTTAGCCTTACAGTCACCCCTCCACTTT